These 20 T cell receptor beta chains came from one sample sequenced in a study of cytomegalovirus exposure and HLA in healthy donors. PCR employed 60 Vbeta and 13 Jbeta primers. Profiling relied on immunoSEQ multiplex PCR, and the TCRdb table lists in-frame clones only, not all of them. This sample has 100,000 to 150,000 clones, with 80% found just once. Material for sequencing was PBMCs. Receptors were obtained from a female donor in good health and CMV-seronegative.

The CDR3 protein is CASDRGYEVMSSYNEQFF. The DNA for the CDR3 is TGTGCCAGTGACAGGGGCTACGAAGTTATGAGCTCCTACAATGAGCAGTTCTTC. The rearrangement links TRBV19 to TRBJ2-1; TRBD1 agrees at 8 bases. There are 18 residues in the CDR3. J was trimmed by 0 bases and V by 8 bases; bases with no gene match: 15. CDR1 and CDR2 (germline): LNHDA, SQIVND (reference sequence).

The CDR3 here is CASSYSMGTGNTEAFF. In nucleotides, the CDR3 is TGTGCCAGCAGTTACTCGATGGGGACAGGGAACACTGAAGCTTTCTTT. The genes are TRBV6-5 and TRBJ1-1; TRBD1 matches at 8 bases. With 0 bases clipped from V and 1 base from J, the junction kept 4 bases outside the gene matches. The CDR3 has 16 amino acids. Germline V lookup: CDR1 MNHEY, CDR2 SVGAGI.

The V gene is TRBV19, the J gene TRBJ2-1; weak D call: TRBD2 (5 bases). The V end lost 3 bases, the J end lost 0 bases, and 18 bases lay between the germline ends. Germline CDR1 and CDR2: LNHDA and SQIVND (reference sequence). The CDR3 sequence is 18 residues long. CDR3 in amino acids: CASSMVGKGVSSYNEQFF. CDR3 sequence (DNA): TGTGCCAGTAGTATGGTCGGGAAAGGAGTAAGCTCCTACAATGAGCAGTTCTTC.

This chain uses TRBV21-1 with TRBJ1-5; no check of the table's D call, TRBD1, against the DNA was made. TRBV21-1 represents a pseudogene. CDR3 length: 15 amino acids. The CDR3 sequence is CASSKGSRENQPQHF. As DNA, the CDR3 is TGTGCCAGCAGCAAGGGTTCCAGGGAAAATCAGCCCCAGCATTTT.

This chain uses TRBV18 with TRBJ1-1; 7 positions match TRBD1. The V gene's germline CDR1 is KGHSH and CDR2 LQKENI. The length of the CDR3 is 13 residues. Trimming removed 7 bases from V and 1 base from J; junction bases left unmatched: 3. CDR3 sequence: CASYRTGNTEAFF. For the CDR3, the DNA is TGTGCCAGCTACAGGACAGGGAACACTGAAGCTTTCTTT.

This clone was found once. Sequence at one end of the junction differs from germline and may be a read error. The same CDR3 can be traced to other DNA sequences in this sample. This chain uses TRBV11-2 with TRBJ1-1; D unclear. In germline, CDR1 is SGHAT, CDR2 FQNNGV. This CDR3 spans 14 amino acids. The CDR3 DNA sequence: TGTGCCAGTAGCTTAGGAACCGGGGTGGAAAGAGCTTTCTTT. Protein: CASSLGTGVERAFF.

The chain links TRBV10-2 to TRBJ2-5; 7 nucleotides align to TRBD2. V shed 2 bases and J 4 bases; nucleotides not matched to a gene: 7. The CDR3 extends over 15 amino acids. CDR1 WSHSY and CDR2 SAAADI come from the germline V gene. CDR3 coding DNA: TGCGCCAGCAGTGAGCCGGCTAGCGGTGGAGAGACCCAGTACTTC. This translates into CASSEPASGGETQYF.

The genes are TRBV21-1 and TRBJ2-3; the listed D gene, TRBD2, was not tested against the DNA. TRBV21-1 is tagged as a pseudogene. The CDR3 sequence is 19 residues long. The CDR3 DNA reads TGTGCCAGCAGCAAAGGCGTGGGTAGCGGGGGCCGCTGGGGAGATACGCAGTATTTT. Its protein product is CASSKGVGSGGRWGDTQYF.

The chain links TRBV5-1 to TRBJ2-3; D is possibly TRBD2 (5 bases). The CDR3 covers 15 residues. V was pared by 0 bases and J by 2 bases, with 10 bases between. Looked up from germline, CDR1 is SGHRS and CDR2 is YFSETQ. The CDR3 region is CASSLANGVTDTQYF. The CDR3 nucleotides read TGCGCCAGCAGCTTGGCGAACGGGGTCACAGATACGCAGTATTTT.

The V call is TRBV10-3, the J call TRBJ1-2, with no clear D. This CDR3 region has 14 residues. Trimming shortened V by 3 bases and J by 8 bases, and 16 bases separated the two germline ends. CDR1 and CDR2 (germline): ENHRY, SYGVKD. The CDR3 reads CAISDAGTGNGYTF. The CDR3 DNA is TGTGCCATCAGTGATGCGGGTACGGGGAACGGCTACACCTTC.

The chain links TRBV15 to TRBJ2-1, with 8 bases lining up with TRBD2. Germline-derived CDR1 and CDR2 are LNHNV and YYDKDF (reference sequence). V trimming: 0 bases; J trimming: 0 bases; junction bases outside the gene matches: 10. This CDR3 comprises 19 residues. This chain's CDR3 is CATSRERSGNLSSYNEQFF. CDR3 coding DNA: TGTGCCACCAGCAGAGAACGTAGCGGGAATTTAAGCTCCTACAATGAGCAGTTCTTC.

This chain uses TRBV9 with TRBJ2-2; D might be TRBD2 (6 bases). The CDR3 is made up of 16 amino acids. Germline CDR1 reads SGDLS; CDR2 reads YYNGEE. Trimming pared 4 bases from V and 3 bases from J, leaving 16 bases between. As DNA, the CDR3 is TGTGCCAGCAGCACAACCCCCGGGACTCACACCGGGGAGCTGTTTTTT. It specifies CASSTTPGTHTGELFF. Full variable domain (missing parts from reference TRBV9 and TRBJ2-2): DSGVTQTPKHLITATGQRVTLRCSPRSGDLSVYWYQQSLDQGLQFLIQYYNGEERAKGNILERFSAQQFPDLHSELNLSSLELGDSALYFCASSTTPGTHTGELFFGEGSRLTVL.

The chain couples TRBV19 to TRBJ1-5, with TRBD1 as a possible D gene (6 bases). CDR1 is LNHDA and CDR2 is SQIVND in the germline V gene (reference sequence). CDR3 length equals 16 residues. V was shortened by 7 bases and J by 2 bases, with 18 bases between the two germline ends. The chain's CDR3 is CASTPAQGSGNQPQHF. In nucleotides, the CDR3 is TGTGCCAGTACTCCAGCCCAGGGGTCGGGCAATCAGCCCCAGCATTTT.

The chain has TRBV28 and TRBJ2-1; a possible D gene is TRBD2 (5 bases). Germline lookup yields CDR1 MDHEN and CDR2 SYDVKM. This CDR3 region has 12 residues. Deletions cut 3 bases from V and 8 bases from J, with 8 bases between. The CDR3 sequence is CASSLLRDEQFF. The CDR3 DNA reads TGTGCCAGCAGTTTGTTGCGGGATGAGCAGTTCTTC.

This clone was seen more than once but under ten times. This chain links TRBV18 with TRBJ2-7; D remains unclear. This CDR3 contains 13 residues. The V gene lost 1 base and the J gene lost 1 base, with 5 bases spanning the gap. The germline V gene has CDR1 KGHSH and CDR2 LQKENI. The CDR3 loop reads CASSPRHSYEQYF. In DNA form, the CDR3 reads TGTGCCAGCTCACCACGGCATTCCTACGAGCAGTACTTC.

This chain joins TRBV9 and TRBJ2-1, with 9 nucleotides matching TRBD1. Losses at the gene ends were 4 bases for V and 4 bases for J; bases not matched to a gene: 12. CDR1 and CDR2 (germline): SGDLS, YYNGEE. This CDR3 spans 17 amino acids. CDR3 sequence: CASSPLTQQGAYNEQFF. CDR3 in DNA: TGTGCCAGCAGCCCTCTGACCCAACAGGGGGCGTACAATGAGCAGTTCTTC.

The chain employs TRBV25-1 and TRBJ1-1, with 7 bases identical to TRBD1. Germline CDR1 reads MGHDK; CDR2 reads SYGVNS. The CDR3 sequence is 13 residues long. V was pared by 7 bases and J by 1 base, with 3 bases of the junction left unmatched. The DNA for the CDR3 is TGTGCCAGCAACTACAGGGGGAACACTGAAGCTTTCTTT. Its protein is CASNYRGNTEAFF.

Written as DNA, the CDR3 is TGTGCCAGCAGCTCAGTCCCGGGACATCGGCGGGGGTATGGCTACACCTTC. Amino acids: CASSSVPGHRRGYGYTF. The rearrangement links TRBV7-9 to TRBJ1-2; D is possibly TRBD1 (6 bases). CDR1 and CDR2 (germline): SEHNR, FQNEAQ (reference sequence). Trimming shortened V by 4 bases and J by 5 bases, and 23 bases separated the two germline ends. This CDR3 contains 17 residues.

The V and J genes are TRBV5-4 and TRBJ1-2; D is unresolved. CDR3 length equals 14 residues. The germline V and J ends were trimmed by 1 base and 2 bases, with 9 bases remaining between them. CDR1 SGHNT and CDR2 YYREEE come from the germline V gene (reference sequence). The CDR3 protein is CASSLTTANYGYTF. CDR3 bases: TGTGCCAGCAGCTTGACTACGGCGAACTATGGCTACACCTTC.

This clone was seen only a few times. The CDR3 nucleotides are TGTGCCAGTAGTAAGGACAGGGCTAACTATGGCTACACCTTC. It specifies CASSKDRANYGYTF. The rearrangement joins TRBV19 to TRBJ1-2; 8 nucleotides agree with TRBD1. Germline lookup yields CDR1 LNHDA and CDR2 SQIVND (reference sequence). The CDR3 runs 14 residues. V trimming: 4 bases; J trimming: 0 bases; junction bases outside the gene matches: 1.